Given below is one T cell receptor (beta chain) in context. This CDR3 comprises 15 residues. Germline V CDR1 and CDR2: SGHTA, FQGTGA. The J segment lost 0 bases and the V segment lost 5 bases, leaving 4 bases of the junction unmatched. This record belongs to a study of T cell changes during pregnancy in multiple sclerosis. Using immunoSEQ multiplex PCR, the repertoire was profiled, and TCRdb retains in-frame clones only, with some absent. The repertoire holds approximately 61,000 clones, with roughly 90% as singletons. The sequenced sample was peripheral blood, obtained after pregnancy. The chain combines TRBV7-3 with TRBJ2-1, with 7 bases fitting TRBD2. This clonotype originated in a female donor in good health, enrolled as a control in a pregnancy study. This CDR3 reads CASSREADSYNEQFF. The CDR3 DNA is TGTGCCAGCAGCCGGGAGGCCGACTCCTACAATGAGCAGTTCTTC.